This T cell receptor (beta chain) derives from a study of cytomegalovirus exposure and HLA in healthy donors. Regarding the study as a whole: The authors enumerated 150 to 200 TCR beta chains as linked to cytomegalovirus.

In the case of this clone: What it binds is not known.

Germline V gene sequence: CDR1 MRHNA, CDR2 SNTAGT. V lost 6 bases and J lost 4, with 19 bases in between. The CDR3 runs 16 residues. Method: immunoSEQ multiplex PCR; TCRdb's copy keeps in-frame clones and lacks some. Of about 130,000 clones detected, approximately 90% appear once; the ten largest clones hold 6.2%. The sample consisted of PBMCs. The chain uses TRBV6-4 and TRBJ1-3; D gene uncertain. The source is a woman aged 25-40 years in good health and CMV-seropositive. CDR3 nucleotides: TGTGCCAGCAGGTGTTATCGGTCTACCCCCGGAAACACCATATATTTT. Translation: CASRCYRSTPGNTIYF.